A single sample is the source of the 20 T cell receptor beta chains below, sequenced in a study of CD8 T cells in Susac syndrome (dated by TCRdb to the late 2010s). The library came from the immunoSEQ multiplex PCR assay. RNA was extracted using the RNeasy kit, and about 0.5 to 1 microgram was reverse transcribed with random hexamers. The public sequencing data were trimmed at Q25 with fastp and processed into clonotypes with MiXCR by TCRdb, which kept only in-frame beta chains. Under each unique CDR3 protein, matching rows form one entry showing the most common genes and DNA. In this sample the table shows about 150,000 distinct CDR3 sequences, 90% to 96% of which occur a single time. The ten largest clones add up to less than 0.15% of the sample. Sequencing used CD4+ T cells from PBMCs. All receptors derive from a human donor with Susac syndrome.

The genes are TRBV7-8 and TRBJ2-2, with D possibly matching TRBD2 (5 bases). This CDR3 has 14 residues. Trimming stripped 4 bases from V and 4 bases from J, with 10 bases between. In germline, CDR1 is SGHVS, CDR2 FQNEAQ. The chain's CDR3 is CASSSSGRTGELFF. In DNA form, the CDR3 reads TGTGCCAGCAGCTCAAGCGGACGCACCGGGGAGCTGTTTTTT.

The CDR3 sequence: CSVGGLAAGPTGELFF. The CDR3 DNA is TGCAGCGTTGGGGGACTAGCGGCCGGTCCCACCGGGGAGCTGTTTTTT. The J gene is TRBJ2-2, the V gene TRBV29-1; 11 positions agree with TRBD2. Germline V gene sequence: CDR1 SQVTM, CDR2 ANQGSEA. Trimming cost V 4 bases and J 4 bases; bases outside gene matches: 8. The CDR3 has 16 amino acids.

For the CDR3, the DNA is TGCAGTGCCCGACCGGGGGGGGCTGGGGCCAACGTCCTGACTTTC. Encoded protein: CSARPGGAGANVLTF. The chain has TRBV20-1 and TRBJ2-6; the match to TRBD2 covers 8 bases. This CDR3 has 15 amino acids. With 6 bases clipped from V and 2 bases from J, the junction kept 6 bases outside the gene matches. Germline lookup yields CDR1 DFQATT and CDR2 SNEGSKA (reference sequence).

The chain joins TRBV6-5 to TRBJ2-6, with 7 bases that match TRBD1. Germline V gene sequence: CDR1 MNHEY, CDR2 SVGAGI. J lost 0 bases, V lost 2 bases, and 10 bases had no gene match. CDR3 length: 19 amino acids. CDR3 DNA sequence: TGTGCCAGCAGTTACGTGGAGGCAGGGGGTAGCTCTGGGGCCAACGTCCTGACTTTC. This encodes CASSYVEAGGSSGANVLTF.

This chain uses TRBV28 with TRBJ1-2; 7 bases agree with TRBD1. The CDR3 totals 15 residues. CDR1 and CDR2 from the germline V gene are MDHEN and SYDVKM. With V trimmed by 6 bases and J by 1 base, 8 bases remained unmatched. The CDR3 sequence: CASSPGQHNNYGYTF. CDR3 nucleotides: TGTGCCAGCAGCCCGGGACAGCATAATAACTATGGCTACACCTTC.

The chain carries TRBV5-1 and TRBJ2-3; the match to TRBD2 covers 10 bases. The CDR3 has 15 amino acids. The germline V gene encodes CDR1 SGHRS and CDR2 YFSETQ. The V and J ends lost 3 bases and 2 bases, in that order; junction bases with no gene match: 3. CDR3 sequence reads: CASSSGLALTDTQYF. The CDR3, as DNA: TGCGCCAGCAGCTCGGGACTAGCGCTCACAGATACGCAGTATTTT.

The chain employs TRBV28 and TRBJ2-7, with D possibly matching TRBD1 (5 bases). Per germline, CDR1 MDHEN and CDR2 SYDVKM. With 6 bases removed from V and 0 bases from J, the gap between germline ends came to 9 bases. This CDR3 has 13 amino acids. CDR3 in DNA: TGTGCCAGCAGAAGACAGAGCTCCTACGAGCAGTACTTC. Translated, it gives CASRRQSSYEQYF.

This rearrangement joins TRBV7-2 to TRBJ2-4, with 8 positions matching TRBD2. The V segment lost 3 bases and the J segment 0 bases; nucleotides outside the gene matches: 4. Per germline, CDR1 SGHTA and CDR2 FQGNSA. This CDR3 has 16 amino acids. Here the CDR3 DNA reads TGTGCCAGCAGCTTTGATAGCGGGGTAGCCAAAAACATTCAGTACTTC. This sequence encodes CASSFDSGVAKNIQYF.

The chain recombines TRBV20-1 with TRBJ1-3, with D possibly being TRBD1 (6 bases). The CDR3 totals 14 residues. V shed 5 bases and J shed 0 bases, with 11 bases lying between them. Germline V lookup: CDR1 DFQATT, CDR2 SNEGSKA (reference sequence). CDR3 region: CSAGDTSSGNTIYF. In DNA form, the CDR3 reads TGCAGTGCTGGGGACACGAGCTCTGGAAACACCATATATTTT.

The chain couples TRBV4-2 to TRBJ1-2; D unclear. CDR1 is LGHNA, CDR2 YNFKEQ, per germline. This CDR3 contains 13 residues. Trimming removed 0 bases at V and 6 bases at J, with 8 bases between. The CDR3 loop reads CASSQERTDGYTF. The CDR3 region has the DNA TGTGCCAGCAGCCAAGAACGGACGGATGGCTACACCTTC.

The V and J genes are TRBV3-1 and TRBJ2-7; tentatively, D is TRBD2 (6 bases). The CDR3 extends over 15 amino acids. The ends were cut back, 1 base at V and 1 base at J, with 11 bases in the middle. The V gene's germline CDR1 is LGHDT and CDR2 YNNKEL (reference sequence). The CDR3 loop is CASSQGSGGSYEQYF. For the CDR3, the DNA is TGTGCCAGCAGCCAAGGTTCCGGGGGTTCCTACGAGCAGTACTTC.

V usage is TRBV25-1 and J usage is TRBJ1-3; 7 positions agree with TRBD1. The CDR3 covers 14 residues. V gave up 0 bases and J gave up 7 bases; unmatched junction bases: 3. Looked up from germline, CDR1 is MGHDK and CDR2 is SYGVNS. CDR3 protein: CASSEYETGNTIYF. CDR3 DNA: TGTGCCAGCAGTGAATACGAGACAGGGAACACCATATATTTT.

V usage is TRBV7-9 and J usage is TRBJ2-3, with D perhaps TRBD2 (6 bases). Germline V CDR1 and CDR2: SEHNR, FQNEAQ (reference sequence). This CDR3 is built from 15 residues. Trimming took off 3 bases at V and 2 bases at J, with 12 bases between the two ends. The chain's CDR3 is CASSFWRDSTDTQYF. CDR3 nucleotides: TGTGCCAGCAGCTTCTGGCGGGATTCCACAGATACGCAGTATTTT.

The V and J genes are TRBV24-1 and TRBJ2-5; TRBD2 matches 9 bases. The CDR3 is 15 residues long. V shed 0 bases and J 4 bases; nucleotides not matched to a gene: 2. Germline CDR1 reads KGHDR; CDR2 reads SFDVKD. CDR3 region: CATSDLPGLAETQYF. Here the CDR3 DNA reads TGTGCCACCAGTGATTTGCCGGGACTAGCAGAGACCCAGTACTTC.

The rearrangement uses TRBV24-1 and TRBJ2-5; D might be TRBD1 (6 bases). V lost 5 bases, J lost 9 bases, and 15 bases lay in between. The germline CDR1 and CDR2 sequences are KGHDR and SFDVKD. CDR3 length: 13 residues. The CDR3 nucleotides read TGTGCCACCAGTGGTCAGGGGCTAGGGGCCCAGTACTTC. Its protein product is CATSGQGLGAQYF.

The chain carries TRBV25-1 and TRBJ2-3; 8 positions agree with TRBD2. The V gene's germline CDR1 is MGHDK and CDR2 SYGVNS. CDR3 length: 16 amino acids. The J segment lost 8 bases and the V segment lost 4 bases, leaving 14 bases of the junction unmatched. CDR3 DNA sequence: TGTGCCAGCAGTGGGGGGTCCGGGACTAGAAGCGGTACGCAGTATTTT. As protein: CASSGGSGTRSGTQYF.

The chain combines TRBV5-6 with TRBJ2-5; D not certain. The CDR3 totals 13 residues. V dropped 6 bases and J dropped 1 base, with 10 bases sitting between them. CDR1 SGHDT and CDR2 YYEEEE come from the germline V gene. The CDR3, as DNA: TGTGCCAGCATAGGACCGCTCCAAGAGACCCAGTACTTC. Translated, it gives CASIGPLQETQYF.

The V gene is TRBV4-3, the J gene TRBJ2-5, with a tentative D call TRBD1 (5 bases). CDR1 and CDR2 from the germline V gene are LGHNA and YSLEER. With 1 base removed from V and 5 bases from J, the gap between germline ends came to 14 bases. The CDR3 runs 15 residues. This CDR3 is CASSQGRGYGETQYF. DNA for the CDR3: TGCGCCAGCAGCCAAGGAAGGGGTTATGGGGAGACCCAGTACTTC.

The chain is built from TRBV7-9 and TRBJ1-5; possibly TRBD1 for D (5 bases). Trimming pared 3 bases from V and 5 bases from J, leaving 11 bases between. The CDR3 length is 14 residues. Germline loops: CDR1 SEHNR, CDR2 FQNEAQ (reference sequence). The CDR3 coding sequence is TGTGCCAGCAGCTTTCCAGGGATAGATCAGCCCCAGCATTTT. It encodes CASSFPGIDQPQHF.

V is TRBV29-1 and J is TRBJ2-5, with TRBD2 as a possible D gene (5 bases). The V end was cut by 4 bases, the J end by 3 bases, with 9 bases between. Looked up from germline, CDR1 is SQVTM and CDR2 is ANQGSEA. This CDR3 comprises 12 residues. The CDR3 is CSVAVAKETQYF. CDR3 DNA sequence: TGCAGCGTTGCGGTAGCGAAAGAGACCCAGTACTTC.